The 18 T cell receptor beta chains reported below all come from one sample, sequenced in a study of T cell responses to AZD1222 COVID-19 vaccine. Using immunoSEQ multiplex PCR, the repertoire was profiled, and TCRdb retains in-frame clones only, with some absent. The profile shows about 160,000 clones, under 95% of them singletons. The sequencing here drew on peripheral blood, taken 28 days after the second AZD1222 dose. The receptors originated from an adult who received the AZD1222 COVID-19 vaccine.

The chain couples TRBV12-3 or TRBV12-4 to TRBJ1-1; D may be TRBD1 (6 bases). CDR3 length: 12 amino acids. Trimming pared 5 bases from V and 3 bases from J, leaving 7 bases between. The CDR3 spells CASSGQYTEAFF. The CDR3 DNA is TGTGCCAGCAGTGGACAGTACACTGAAGCTTTCTTT.

The chain couples TRBV2 to TRBJ2-2; D is possibly TRBD1 (5 bases). The V and J ends lost 7 bases and 2 bases respectively, with 11 bases between them. Germline CDR1 reads SNHLY; CDR2 reads FYNNEI. CDR3 length: 14 amino acids. CDR3 region: CASKGQTNTGELFF. CDR3 bases: TGTGCCAGCAAGGGGCAGACCAACACCGGGGAGCTGTTTTTT.

The rearrangement links TRBV9 to TRBJ1-1; TRBD1 aligns across 7 bases. The CDR3 covers 13 residues. The junction had 6 bases not matched to a gene; V was cut back by 4 bases and J by 6 bases. CDR1 is SGDLS and CDR2 is YYNGEE in the germline V gene. This chain's CDR3 is CASSMTGYAEAFF. The CDR3 coding sequence is TGTGCCAGCAGCATGACAGGGTACGCTGAAGCTTTCTTT.

The V call is TRBV7-2, the J call TRBJ1-2; TRBD1 is a possible D gene (6 bases). The CDR3 sequence is 14 residues long. Trimming removed 5 bases from V and 8 bases from J, with 18 bases in between. Per germline, CDR1 SGHTA and CDR2 FQGNSA. DNA for the CDR3: TGTGCCAGCAGCACTCAACAGGGAAGGTACGGCTACACCTTC. This sequence encodes CASSTQQGRYGYTF.

CDR3 protein: CASSFPGGYEQYF. The CDR3 bases are TGTGCCAGCAGCTTTCCCGGTGGGTACGAGCAGTACTTC. This chain uses TRBV5-5 with TRBJ2-7; unclear D gene. V was shortened by 2 bases and J by 4 bases, with 10 bases between the two germline ends. Germline lookup yields CDR1 SGHKS and CDR2 YYEKEE (reference sequence). There are 13 residues in the CDR3.

This chain connects TRBV14 to TRBJ2-2; D might be TRBD1 (5 bases). The CDR3 length is 19 residues. With 2 bases removed from V and 3 bases from J, the gap between germline ends came to 22 bases. Germline V lookup: CDR1 SGHDN, CDR2 FVKESK. The CDR3 DNA reads TGTGCCAGCAGCCAATGGTTTGGAGTGGGGCGGTTGGACACCGGGGAGCTGTTTTTT. Translated: CASSQWFGVGRLDTGELFF.

This clone occurred once. The rearrangement uses TRBV14 and TRBJ2-7; D is uncertain. Germline lookup yields CDR1 SGHDN and CDR2 FVKESK. This CDR3 is built from 13 residues. Trimming took off 0 bases at V and 6 bases at J, with 9 bases between the two ends. CDR3 bases: TGTGCCAGCAGCCAAGATGAGCGCTTCGAGCAGTACTTC. As protein: CASSQDERFEQYF. The full variable domain, rest sourced from reference TRBV14 and TRBJ2-7, is EAGVTQFPSHSVIEKGQTVTLRCDPISGHDNLYWYRRVMGKEIKFLLHFVKESKQDESGMPNNRFLAERTGGTYSTLKVQPAELEDSGVYFCASSQDERFEQYFGPGTRLTVT.

J is TRBJ2-3 and V is TRBV27; D is perhaps TRBD2 (6 bases). The CDR3 loop spans 16 amino acids. The ends were cut back, 3 bases at V and 0 bases at J, with 13 bases in the middle. Germline V gene sequence: CDR1 MNHEY, CDR2 SMNVEV (reference sequence). CDR3 coding DNA: TGTGCCAGCAGTTTTAGAAGGCTAGCGAGCACAGATACGCAGTATTTT. This translates into CASSFRRLASTDTQYF.

This chain connects TRBV5-5 to TRBJ2-1, with a tentative D call TRBD1 (5 bases). CDR3 size: 16 residues. The germline V gene has CDR1 SGHKS and CDR2 YYEKEE (reference sequence). V was cut by 1 base and J by 7 bases, with 18 bases left in between. The CDR3 spells CASSLPLGAHRNEQFF. In DNA form, the CDR3 reads TGTGCCAGCAGCTTGCCTCTAGGGGCGCATAGGAATGAGCAGTTCTTC.

This sequence joins TRBV6-1 and TRBJ2-5, with no clear D. In germline, CDR1 is MNHNS, CDR2 SASEGT. Trimming removed 2 bases at V and 2 bases at J, with 9 bases between. This CDR3 has 14 amino acids. CDR3 protein: CASSETRVQETQYF. In DNA form, the CDR3 reads TGTGCCAGCAGTGAAACACGGGTTCAAGAGACCCAGTACTTC.

The chain carries TRBV7-2 and TRBJ2-1; tentative D call: TRBD2 (5 bases). Between the trimmed V and J ends, which lost 5 bases and 5 bases, there was a span of 16 bases. The CDR3 spans 15 residues. CDR1 and CDR2 (germline): SGHTA, FQGNSA. Here the CDR3 DNA reads TGTGCCAGCAGCCCAGGAGGCGCCTACAACAATGAGCAGTTCTTC. It codes for CASSPGGAYNNEQFF. The variable domain in full, completed from reference TRBV7-2 and TRBJ2-1, reads GAGVSQSPSNKVTEKGKDVELRCDPISGHTALYWYRQSLGQGLEFLIYFQGNSAPDKSGLPSDRFSAERTGGSVSTLTIQRTQQEDSAVYLCASSPGGAYNNEQFFGPGTRLTVL.

This rearrangement joins TRBV4-1 to TRBJ1-5; the D gene is possibly TRBD1 (5 bases). Germline V gives CDR1 MGHRA, CDR2 YSYEKL. Trimming left V 0 bases short and J 7 bases short, with 10 bases between. This CDR3 region has 14 residues. The CDR3 loop is CASSQDGGEQPQHF. The CDR3, as DNA: TGCGCCAGCAGCCAAGATGGGGGAGAACAGCCCCAGCATTTT.

The chain carries TRBV12-3 or TRBV12-4 and TRBJ2-1, with TRBD2 identical over 7 bases. The CDR3 has 13 residues. With 4 bases clipped from V and 4 bases from J, the junction kept 1 base outside the gene matches. DNA of the CDR3: TGTGCCAGCAGTTGGGGAGGGTACAATGAGCAGTTCTTC. Its protein is CASSWGGYNEQFF.

The chain joins TRBV29-1 to TRBJ2-1, with TRBD1 as a possible D gene (5 bases). The CDR3 totals 14 residues. The germline V and J ends were trimmed by 6 bases and 0 bases, with 12 bases remaining between them. Germline lookup yields CDR1 SQVTM and CDR2 ANQGSEA. CDR3 region: CSVLTGRSYNEQFF. As DNA, the CDR3 is TGCAGCGTGCTTACAGGACGCTCCTACAATGAGCAGTTCTTC.

The genes are TRBV30 and TRBJ2-1; 7 bases fit TRBD1. Unmatched junction bases numbered 4, after V lost 3 bases and J lost 8 bases. The CDR3 contains 12 residues. Germline lookup yields CDR1 GTSNPN and CDR2 SVGIG (reference sequence). CDR3 amino acids: CAWSLDRDEQFF. CDR3 sequence (DNA): TGTGCCTGGAGCCTCGACAGGGATGAGCAGTTCTTC. Using reference TRBV30 and TRBJ2-1 for the parts outside the CDR3, the full variable domain is SQTIHQWPATLVQPVGSPLSLECTVEGTSNPNLYWYRQAAGRGLQLLFYSVGIGQISSEVPQNLSASRPQDRQFILSSKKLLLSDSGFYLCAWSLDRDEQFFGPGTRLTVL.

The gene calls are TRBV18 and TRBJ2-1; 15 nucleotides match TRBD2. V gave up 4 bases and J gave up 7 bases; unmatched junction bases: 5. CDR1 and CDR2 (germline): KGHSH, LQKENI. The CDR3 extends over 16 amino acids. The CDR3 nucleotides read TGTGCCAGCTCACTACTAGGGACTAGCGGGAGGAATGAGCAGTTCTTC. Protein sequence: CASSLLGTSGRNEQFF.

This clone appeared a few times. The rearrangement links TRBV9 to TRBJ2-7, with TRBD2 matching over 11 bases. CDR1 is SGDLS and CDR2 is YYNGEE in the germline V gene. Trimming cost V 4 bases and J 5 bases; bases outside gene matches: 20. The CDR3 is 19 residues long. The CDR3 loop reads CASSPRTSGYPGTRNEQYF. The DNA of the CDR3 is TGTGCCAGCAGCCCTCGGACTAGCGGGTACCCTGGGACGAGGAACGAGCAGTACTTC.

At least ten counts were recorded for this clone. V usage is TRBV24-1 and J usage is TRBJ2-1, with 13 bases identical to TRBD2. Germline V gene lookup returns CDR1 KGHDR and CDR2 SFDVKD. J gave up 11 bases and V 4 bases, and 4 bases lay outside the gene matches. The CDR3 has 14 amino acids. CDR3 sequence reads: CATSDAGLAGKQFF. CDR3 in DNA: TGTGCCACCAGTGACGCGGGACTAGCGGGAAAGCAGTTCTTC.